The 5 T cell receptor beta chains given below trace back to one sample, sequenced in a study of PD-L1 blockade in urothelial cancer. Stated time point: peripheral blood 6 weeks after treatment start. This table comes from immunoSEQ multiplex PCR, and its TCRdb copy is limited to in-frame clones, with some not included. The sample comprises 50,000 to 55,000 clones, approximately 90% of which are singletons, and less than 3% rests with the top ten. The starting material was PBMCs, obtained around atezolizumab (anti-PD-L1) treatment. The receptors derive from a man aged 55 to 70 with urothelial cancer.

The rearrangement joins TRBV7-2 to TRBJ1-4; D is undetermined. Trimming left V 5 bases short and J 8 bases short, with 12 bases between. The CDR3 totals 13 residues. From germline, CDR1 is SGHTA and CDR2 FQGNSA. CDR3 coding DNA: TGTGCCAGCAGCGCCCACCTCGGGGAAAAACTGTTTTTT. It specifies CASSAHLGEKLFF.

This clone was seen a few times. The chain is built from TRBV18 and TRBJ2-3; the D gene is possibly TRBD2 (5 bases). Germline CDR1 is KGHSH and CDR2 is LQKENI. The CDR3 is 15 amino acids. V gave up 0 bases and J gave up 5 bases, with 12 bases separating them. DNA of the CDR3: TGTGCCAGCTCACCACCTAGCGCGGAACAAGATACGCAGTATTTT. It codes for CASSPPSAEQDTQYF.

The chain recombines TRBV5-1 with TRBJ1-1; 7 bases match TRBD1. CDR1 and CDR2 from the germline V gene are SGHRS and YFSETQ. V shed 0 bases and J 7 bases; nucleotides not matched to a gene: 3. This CDR3 has 13 residues. CDR3 sequence reads: CASSLETGYEAFF. The DNA for the CDR3 is TGCGCCAGCAGCTTGGAGACAGGGTATGAAGCTTTCTTT.

This chain joins TRBV7-2 and TRBJ1-2; D may be TRBD1 (6 bases). Germline loops: CDR1 SGHTA, CDR2 FQGNSA. This CDR3 spans 17 amino acids. The V gene lost 5 bases and the J gene lost 0 bases, with 19 bases spanning the gap. The CDR3 sequence is CASSPQVAGGPNYGYTF. CDR3 coding DNA: TGTGCCAGCAGCCCGCAGGTTGCCGGGGGGCCTAACTATGGCTACACCTTC.

This sequence joins TRBV7-2 and TRBJ1-2; a possible D gene is TRBD1 (6 bases). The length of the CDR3 is 14 residues. Trimming shortened V by 4 bases and J by 1 base, and 10 bases separated the two germline ends. Looked up from germline, CDR1 is SGHTA and CDR2 is FQGNSA. In nucleotides, the CDR3 is TGTGCCAGCAGCTCTGGGGGCGGTAACTATGGCTACACCTTC. Its translation: CASSSGGGNYGYTF. Full variable domain (outside the CDR3, taken from reference TRBV7-2 and TRBJ1-2): GAGVSQSPSNKVTEKGKDVELRCDPISGHTALYWYRQSLGQGLEFLIYFQGNSAPDKSGLPSDRFSAERTGGSVSTLTIQRTQQEDSAVYLCASSSGGGNYGYTFGSGTRLTVV.